The rows below give T cell receptor beta chains drawn from one sample of a study of cytotoxic CD8 clonotypes in ibrutinib-treated CLL. Sequencing was performed with immunoSEQ multiplex PCR; in TCRdb, only in-frame clones are kept and a portion is missing. The profile covers roughly 28,000 clones, with 85% appearing a single time and 8% taken by the ten largest. The sequencing used PBMCs, collected after 24 months of ibrutinib treatment. The source of these receptors is a human donor with chronic lymphocytic leukemia. The CDR3 runs from the conserved cysteine through the conserved F or W. D genes are given only for firm matches. Clone size is stated in some rows and not others, as once, few, many or a class when expanded.

j_call: TRBJ2-5
clone_size: NA
v_call: TRBV28
d_call: NA
cdr3_nt: TGTGCCAGCACTCCGGGGGTAGAGACCCAGTACTTC
cdr3_aa: CASTPGVETQYF

j_call: TRBJ2-1
clone_size: once
v_call: TRBV5-4
d_call: TRBD2
cdr3_nt: TGTGCCAGCAGCCCCCTAGGACTAGCGGGGGTAAATGAGCAGTTCTTC
cdr3_aa: CASSPLGLAGVNEQFF

j_call: TRBJ2-5
clone_size: NA
v_call: TRBV4-2
d_call: TRBD1
cdr3_nt: TGTGCCAGCAGCCAAAATCCGACAGGGTATGAGACCCAGTACTTC
cdr3_aa: CASSQNPTGYETQYF

j_call: TRBJ1-5
clone_size: NA
v_call: TRBV19
d_call: NA
cdr3_nt: TGTGCCAGCACCGGGATCCCGGAGATACTGAGCAATCAGCCCCAGCATTTT
cdr3_aa: CASTGIPEILSNQPQHF

j_call: TRBJ1-1
clone_size: NA
v_call: TRBV6-6
d_call: NA
cdr3_nt: TGTGCCAGCCGGCGAAACACTGAAGCTTTCTTT
cdr3_aa: CASRRNTEAFF

j_call: TRBJ1-4
clone_size: NA
v_call: TRBV30
d_call: NA
cdr3_nt: TGTGCCTGGACCGGGCAGAATGAAAAACTGTTTTTT
cdr3_aa: CAWTGQNEKLFF

j_call: TRBJ1-2
clone_size: NA
v_call: TRBV14
d_call: NA
cdr3_nt: TGTGCCAGCAGCCAAGATTATCACAGCGGGAACAACTATGGCTACACCTTC
cdr3_aa: CASSQDYHSGNNYGYTF

j_call: TRBJ1-5
clone_size: medium-sized
v_call: TRBV15
d_call: NA
cdr3_nt: TGTGCCACCGGCACGTTGTCGGGTCAGCCCCAGCATTTT
cdr3_aa: CATGTLSGQPQHF

j_call: TRBJ1-6
clone_size: NA
v_call: TRBV6-5
d_call: NA
cdr3_nt: TGTGCCAGCAGTTACAGACGGGCCCCCTATAATTCACCCCTCCACTTT
cdr3_aa: CASSYRRAPYNSPLHF

j_call: TRBJ1-1
clone_size: NA
v_call: TRBV11-3
d_call: NA
cdr3_nt: TGTGCCAGCAGCTTAGATACAGCGAACACTGAAGCTTTCTTT
cdr3_aa: CASSLDTANTEAFF

j_call: TRBJ1-3
clone_size: NA
v_call: TRBV27
d_call: NA
cdr3_nt: TGTGCCAGCAGGCCCCGGGGGGTGGGTGGAAACACCATATATTTT
cdr3_aa: CASRPRGVGGNTIYF

j_call: TRBJ2-1
clone_size: few
v_call: TRBV11-2
d_call: TRBD1
cdr3_nt: TGTGCCAGCAGCTTATGGACCCAGGGGGCCTACAATGAGCAGTTCTTC
cdr3_aa: CASSLWTQGAYNEQFF

j_call: TRBJ1-1
clone_size: few
v_call: TRBV28
d_call: NA
cdr3_nt: TGTGCCAGCAGTCCCCCGGGATCCCACACTGAAGCTTTCTTT
cdr3_aa: CASSPPGSHTEAFF

j_call: TRBJ1-4
clone_size: NA
v_call: TRBV7-9
d_call: TRBD1
cdr3_nt: TGTGCCAGCAGCTTTCCCGGGACAGGGGCCCCGTTTGGTGAAAAACTGTTTTTT
cdr3_aa: CASSFPGTGAPFGEKLFF

j_call: TRBJ1-5
clone_size: few
v_call: TRBV21-1
d_call: NA
cdr3_nt: TGTGCCAGCAGCAAAACAGGGGGCGACCAGCCCCAGCATTTT
cdr3_aa: CASSKTGGDQPQHF

j_call: TRBJ2-3
clone_size: NA
v_call: TRBV2
d_call: NA
cdr3_nt: TGTGCCAGGGGAGGGACAGTGAGCCGCACAGATACGCAGTATTTT
cdr3_aa: CARGGTVSRTDTQYF

j_call: TRBJ2-3
clone_size: few
v_call: TRBV2
d_call: NA
cdr3_nt: TGTGCCAGCCTCTCGGGTACAGGAAGCACAGATACGCAGTATTTT
cdr3_aa: CASLSGTGSTDTQYF

j_call: TRBJ2-5
clone_size: NA
v_call: TRBV2
d_call: NA
cdr3_nt: TGTGCCAGCACTCAAGAAGAGACCCAGTACTTC
cdr3_aa: CASTQEETQYF

j_call: TRBJ2-6
clone_size: NA
v_call: TRBV5-1
d_call: NA
cdr3_nt: TGCGCCAGCAGCTTGGGCCCGGCAGTCCCCTCTGGGGCCAACGTCCTGACTTTC
cdr3_aa: CASSLGPAVPSGANVLTF

j_call: TRBJ1-4
clone_size: NA
v_call: TRBV10-3
d_call: NA
cdr3_nt: TGTGCCATCAGTGAGGTCCCGGGGCGGGAAAAACTGTTTTTT
cdr3_aa: CAISEVPGREKLFF

j_call: TRBJ2-7
clone_size: NA
v_call: TRBV2
d_call: NA
cdr3_nt: TGTGCCAGCAGTCCTGACTCGGTGCCACCAAATATACACTTC
cdr3_aa: CASSPDSVPPNIHF